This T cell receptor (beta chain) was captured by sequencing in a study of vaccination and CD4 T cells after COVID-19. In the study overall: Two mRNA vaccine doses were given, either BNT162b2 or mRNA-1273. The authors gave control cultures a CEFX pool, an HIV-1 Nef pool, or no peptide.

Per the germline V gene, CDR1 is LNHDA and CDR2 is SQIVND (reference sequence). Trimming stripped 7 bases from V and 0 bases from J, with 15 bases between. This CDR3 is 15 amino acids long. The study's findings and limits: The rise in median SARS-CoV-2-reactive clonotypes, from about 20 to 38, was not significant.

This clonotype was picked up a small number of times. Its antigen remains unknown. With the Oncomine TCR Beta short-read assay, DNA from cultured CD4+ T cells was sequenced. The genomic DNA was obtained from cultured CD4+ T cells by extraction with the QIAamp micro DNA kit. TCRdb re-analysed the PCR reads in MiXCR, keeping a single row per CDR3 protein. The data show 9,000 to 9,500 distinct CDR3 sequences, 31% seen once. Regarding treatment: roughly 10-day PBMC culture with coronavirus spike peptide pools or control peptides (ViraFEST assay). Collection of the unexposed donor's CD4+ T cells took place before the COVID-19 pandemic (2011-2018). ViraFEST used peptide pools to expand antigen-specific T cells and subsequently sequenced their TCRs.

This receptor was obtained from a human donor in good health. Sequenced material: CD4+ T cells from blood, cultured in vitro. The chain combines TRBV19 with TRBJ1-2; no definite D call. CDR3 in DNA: TGTGCCAGTAAGCCGCTAGGAGGGACTAACTATGGCTACACCTTC. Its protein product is CASKPLGGTNYGYTF.